This T cell receptor (beta chain) came from a study of T cell responses to AZD1222 COVID-19 vaccine. Findings and caveats of the study: Among those given AZD1222, only 6 or 7 were seropositive at baseline. Clonal diversity may have been underestimated, and the donors were mostly white British, with more females than males.

The method was immunoSEQ multiplex PCR; TCRdb's version includes in-frame clones alone and lacks a portion of them. The sample includes approximately 100,000 clones, approximately 90% of them seen just once. Comment on this clone: Its antigen remains unidentified.

The V and J ends lost 5 bases and 4 bases, in that order; junction bases with no gene match: 1. The CDR3 has 14 residues. The V gene's germline CDR1 is SNHLY and CDR2 FYNNEI. The source is an adult in good health. The sample was peripheral blood, taken on day 0 of AZD1222 vaccination. The chain links TRBV2 to TRBJ2-7; TRBD2 matches at 14 bases. The DNA of the CDR3 is TGTGCCAGCAGTCGACTAGCGGGAGGGTACGAGCAGTACTTC. It encodes CASSRLAGGYEQYF.